A selection of T cell receptor beta chains follows, all from one sample in a study of human thymus T cells. Measured with immunoSEQ multiplex PCR; TCRdb has only the in-frame clones, and not every one. The profile shows some 78,000 clones, just over 95% of them singletons. The sequenced sample consisted of thymus tissue. These receptors were obtained from a boy younger than two with a congenital heart defect but otherwise immunologically healthy. CDR3s include the opening cysteine and the closing phenylalanine or tryptophan. Each record gives: clone size, V gene, J gene, CDR3 protein. The listing skips clone size in some rows; elsewhere it reads once, few, many or a size class.

clone size: -
V gene: TRBV6-4
J gene: TRBJ2-3
CDR3 protein: CASSDSRDSSDTQYF

clone size: once
V gene: TRBV9
J gene: TRBJ2-5
CDR3 protein: CASSVGPFLAGETQYF

clone size: -
V gene: TRBV2
J gene: TRBJ2-7
CDR3 protein: CASSGTTRYEQYF

clone size: -
V gene: TRBV6-5
J gene: TRBJ1-3
CDR3 protein: CASSYSIGGENTIYF

clone size: -
V gene: TRBV7-9
J gene: TRBJ2-1
CDR3 protein: CASSLYLGLAGHEQFF

clone size: -
V gene: TRBV2
J gene: TRBJ1-6
CDR3 protein: CASSDEIVRQSSYNSPLHF

clone size: -
V gene: TRBV7-2
J gene: TRBJ2-2
CDR3 protein: CASSAGPYRPGELFF

clone size: -
V gene: TRBV19
J gene: TRBJ1-2
CDR3 protein: CASSIQQFDYGYTF

clone size: -
V gene: TRBV15
J gene: TRBJ1-3
CDR3 protein: CATSRDYPTGAGNTIYF

clone size: -
V gene: TRBV6-5
J gene: TRBJ2-2
CDR3 protein: CASSSSQTFTGELFF

clone size: once
V gene: TRBV25-1
J gene: TRBJ1-2
CDR3 protein: CASSDHRRYYGYTF

clone size: -
V gene: TRBV7-4
J gene: TRBJ2-5
CDR3 protein: CASSFPKRETGQETQYF

clone size: -
V gene: TRBV5-6
J gene: TRBJ1-1
CDR3 protein: CASIQNTEAFF

clone size: -
V gene: TRBV12-5
J gene: TRBJ1-2
CDR3 protein: CASGSTHGYTF

clone size: -
V gene: TRBV15
J gene: TRBJ2-1
CDR3 protein: CATSSELAGGRNEQFF

clone size: -
V gene: TRBV4-1
J gene: TRBJ2-5
CDR3 protein: CASSQEPSWEVETQYF

clone size: -
V gene: TRBV4-3
J gene: TRBJ1-2
CDR3 protein: CASSQRLGQGGGYTF

clone size: once
V gene: TRBV28
J gene: TRBJ1-2
CDR3 protein: CASSLSDGLHGYTF

clone size: once
V gene: TRBV2
J gene: TRBJ2-7
CDR3 protein: CASSFRLADSYEQYF

clone size: -
V gene: TRBV5-5
J gene: TRBJ2-7
CDR3 protein: CASSLKSLREGHEQYF

clone size: -
V gene: TRBV5-1
J gene: TRBJ1-2
CDR3 protein: CASSLGQGRSPNYGYTF

clone size: -
V gene: TRBV6-1
J gene: TRBJ2-5
CDR3 protein: CASSFTPGLETQYF

clone size: -
V gene: TRBV5-1
J gene: TRBJ2-1
CDR3 protein: CASRLGGTGRFRLAGYNEQFF

clone size: -
V gene: TRBV7-9
J gene: TRBJ2-3
CDR3 protein: CASSLGRALRRIADTQYF

clone size: -
V gene: TRBV19
J gene: TRBJ2-1
CDR3 protein: CASSIRGVEVGVSYNEQFF

clone size: -
V gene: TRBV6-1
J gene: TRBJ2-1
CDR3 protein: CASSEGGFDEQFF

clone size: -
V gene: TRBV19
J gene: TRBJ1-4
CDR3 protein: CASSIAGDSGARDEKLFF

clone size: -
V gene: TRBV5-1
J gene: TRBJ2-7
CDR3 protein: CASSLEASYEQYF

clone size: -
V gene: TRBV18
J gene: TRBJ2-7
CDR3 protein: CASSPPVTGRDEQYF

clone size: -
V gene: TRBV4-3
J gene: TRBJ1-2
CDR3 protein: CASSHPRGTEGPSGYGYTF

clone size: -
V gene: TRBV4-2
J gene: TRBJ1-2
CDR3 protein: CASSQEKTGGYGYTF

clone size: -
V gene: TRBV4-3
J gene: TRBJ2-3
CDR3 protein: CASSQDKNYRWGDPTDTQYF

clone size: once
V gene: TRBV7-9
J gene: TRBJ1-1
CDR3 protein: CASSRWSLNTEAFF

clone size: -
V gene: TRBV19
J gene: TRBJ1-2
CDR3 protein: CASTRGNYGYTF

clone size: -
V gene: TRBV7-9
J gene: TRBJ1-1
CDR3 protein: CASKRPIQRCAFF

clone size: once
V gene: TRBV4-2
J gene: TRBJ2-4
CDR3 protein: CASSQDRPSGRDIQYF

clone size: -
V gene: TRBV7-8
J gene: TRBJ2-2
CDR3 protein: CASSTGTGELFF

clone size: -
V gene: TRBV28
J gene: TRBJ2-5
CDR3 protein: CASSHDGGRASGDQETQYF

clone size: -
V gene: TRBV7-6
J gene: TRBJ2-4
CDR3 protein: CASSLVASGGNTAKNIQYF

clone size: -
V gene: TRBV27
J gene: TRBJ2-5
CDR3 protein: CASSGGQGEETQYF

clone size: once
V gene: TRBV19
J gene: TRBJ1-1
CDR3 protein: CASSTPTGAGFMNTEAFF